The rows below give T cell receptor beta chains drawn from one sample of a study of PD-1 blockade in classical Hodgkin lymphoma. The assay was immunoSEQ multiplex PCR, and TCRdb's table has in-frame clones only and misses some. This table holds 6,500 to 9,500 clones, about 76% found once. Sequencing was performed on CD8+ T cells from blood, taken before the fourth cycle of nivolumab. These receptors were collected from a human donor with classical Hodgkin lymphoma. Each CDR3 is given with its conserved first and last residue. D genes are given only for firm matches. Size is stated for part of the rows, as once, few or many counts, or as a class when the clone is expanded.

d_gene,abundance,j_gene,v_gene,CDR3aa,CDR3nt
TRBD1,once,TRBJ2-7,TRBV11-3,CASSPSGQNYEQYF,TGTGCCAGCAGTCCATCGGGACAGAACTACGAGCAGTACTTC
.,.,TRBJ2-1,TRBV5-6,CASSLVGEGEQFF,TGTGCCAGCAGCTTGGTGGGCGAGGGGGAGCAGTTCTTC
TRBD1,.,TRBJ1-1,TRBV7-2,CASRSQGRTEAFF,TGTGCCAGCAGGTCACAGGGGAGGACTGAAGCTTTCTTT
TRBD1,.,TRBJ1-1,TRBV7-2,CASSSGQGLYTEAFF,TGTGCCAGCAGCTCAGGACAGGGTCTGTACACTGAAGCTTTCTTT
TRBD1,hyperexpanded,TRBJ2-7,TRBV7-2,CASSLTGTGISYEQYF,TGTGCCAGCAGTTTAACCGGGACAGGGATCTCCTACGAGCAGTACTTC
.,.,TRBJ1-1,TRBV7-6,CASSLGTPYEAFF,TGTGCCAGCAGCTTAGGTACTCCATACGAAGCTTTCTTT
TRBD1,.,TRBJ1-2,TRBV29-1,CSVGPGQGAKGYTF,TGCAGCGTTGGACCGGGACAGGGGGCGAAAGGCTACACCTTC
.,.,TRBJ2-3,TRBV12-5,CASSGGDTQYF,TGTGCTAGTTCTGGGGGAGATACGCAGTATTTT
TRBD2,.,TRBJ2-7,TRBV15,CATSTSRLAGGLIYEQYF,TGTGCCACCAGCACCAGCAGACTAGCGGGAGGGTTAATCTACGAGCAGTACTTC
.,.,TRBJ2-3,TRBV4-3,CASSQVLDPRGTDTQYF,TGCGCCAGCAGCCAAGTGCTGGACCCAAGGGGCACAGATACGCAGTATTTT
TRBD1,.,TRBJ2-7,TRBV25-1,CASSEWGRGSSYEQYF,TGTGCCAGCAGTGAATGGGGCAGGGGGTCATCCTACGAGCAGTACTTC
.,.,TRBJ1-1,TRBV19,CASSGRETGLAFF,TGTGCCAGTAGTGGCCGGGAGACAGGCTTAGCTTTCTTT
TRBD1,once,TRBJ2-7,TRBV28,CASSLTGWMNEQYF,TGTGCCAGCAGTCTGACAGGGTGGATGAACGAGCAGTACTTC
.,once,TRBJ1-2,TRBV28,CASSLRQGFGYGYTF,TGTGCCAGCAGTTTACGGCAGGGGTTCGGCTATGGCTACACCTTC
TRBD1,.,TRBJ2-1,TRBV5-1,CASSLAPGQVYNEQFF,TGCGCCAGCAGCTTGGCCCCGGGACAGGTCTACAATGAGCAGTTCTTC
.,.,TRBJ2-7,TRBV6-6,CASTRGASYEQYF,TGTGCCAGCACCCGGGGGGCCTCCTACGAGCAGTACTTC
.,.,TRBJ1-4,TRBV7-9,CASSLGPSQGGLFF,TGTGCCAGCAGCTTGGGACCGTCCCAGGGAGGACTGTTTTTT
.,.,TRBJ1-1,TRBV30,CAWSITENTEAFF,TGTGCCTGGAGTATAACAGAGAACACTGAAGCTTTCTTT
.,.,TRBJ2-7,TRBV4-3,CASSQAVAGPSYEQYF,TGCGCCAGCAGCCAAGCGGTCGCAGGTCCAAGCTACGAGCAGTACTTC
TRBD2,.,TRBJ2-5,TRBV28,CASSLWTSGTIQETQYF,TGTGCCAGCAGTTTATGGACTAGCGGGACGATTCAAGAGACCCAGTACTTC
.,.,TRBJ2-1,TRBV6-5,CASSYSTHNEQFF,TGTGCCAGCAGTTACTCTACCCACAATGAGCAGTTCTTC
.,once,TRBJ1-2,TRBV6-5,CASSYRRDSTYGYTF,TGTGCCAGCAGTTACAGAAGAGACAGTACCTATGGCTACACCTTC
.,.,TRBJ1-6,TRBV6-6,CASSLIQGPNSPLHF,TGTGCCAGCAGTTTAATCCAGGGGCCTAATTCACCCCTCCACTTT
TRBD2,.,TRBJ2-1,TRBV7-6,CASSSYRSSLAGDNNEQFF,TGTGCCAGCAGCTCCTATAGGTCGTCCCTAGCGGGAGATAACAATGAGCAGTTCTTC